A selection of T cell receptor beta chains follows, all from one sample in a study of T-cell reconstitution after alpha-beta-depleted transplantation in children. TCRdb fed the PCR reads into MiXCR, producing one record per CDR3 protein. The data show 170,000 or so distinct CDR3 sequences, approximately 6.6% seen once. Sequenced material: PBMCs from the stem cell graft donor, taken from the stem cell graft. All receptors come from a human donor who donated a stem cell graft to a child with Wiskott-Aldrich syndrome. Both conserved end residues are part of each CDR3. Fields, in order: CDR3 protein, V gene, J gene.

CDR3: CASSFSGGNNEQFF; V: TRBV7-2; J: TRBJ2-1
CDR3: CASRTSGYNEQFF; V: TRBV5-1; J: TRBJ2-1
CDR3: CASSADSYNSPLHF; V: TRBV6-1; J: TRBJ1-6
CDR3: CASSQDPGNTQYF; V: TRBV4-3; J: TRBJ2-3
CDR3: CASSPAPTAGARNEQFF; V: TRBV4-3; J: TRBJ2-1
CDR3: CASSQGPGAVSTDTQYF; V: TRBV14; J: TRBJ2-3
CDR3: CASSVGGGEQYF; V: TRBV9; J: TRBJ2-7
CDR3: CASSVDDAEAFF; V: TRBV9; J: TRBJ1-1
CDR3: CATSDLRGGETQYF; V: TRBV24-1; J: TRBJ2-5
CDR3: CASSPEGGRPSTDTQYF; V: TRBV18; J: TRBJ2-3
CDR3: CASSEYVTAEAFF; V: TRBV25-1; J: TRBJ1-1
CDR3: CSTYGTALGYGYTF; V: TRBV20-1; J: TRBJ1-2
CDR3: CSVAGGNEKLFF; V: TRBV29-1; J: TRBJ1-4
CDR3: CASSQDRRVTGELFF; V: TRBV4-3; J: TRBJ2-2
CDR3: CATSDLSEWLTGGPDTQYF; V: TRBV24-1; J: TRBJ2-3
CDR3: CASSRYRDDPGGYTF; V: TRBV13; J: TRBJ1-2
CDR3: CASSQVAQARAGGYTF; V: TRBV4-2; J: TRBJ1-2
CDR3: CASSPQGTGYTGELFF; V: TRBV9; J: TRBJ2-2
CDR3: CASSFEGQGYEQYF; V: TRBV7-9; J: TRBJ2-7
CDR3: CASSLAGSGGYNEQFF; V: TRBV7-2; J: TRBJ2-1
CDR3: CASSLVTGINTEAFF; V: TRBV11-2; J: TRBJ1-1
CDR3: CASSLRSEGVYEQYF; V: TRBV7-2; J: TRBJ2-7
CDR3: CASSYRHGLAGGGSYNEQFF; V: TRBV5-6; J: TRBJ2-1
CDR3: CASSLGSVLDEQYF; V: TRBV12-3/TRBV12-4; J: TRBJ2-7
CDR3: CASSPFSGSLNTGELFF; V: TRBV7-2; J: TRBJ2-2
CDR3: CASSQDLVPQRGATDTQYF; V: TRBV4-2; J: TRBJ2-3
CDR3: CASSSGTASSTDTQYF; V: TRBV5-1; J: TRBJ2-3
CDR3: CASSLTSGGHNEQFF; V: TRBV12-3/TRBV12-4; J: TRBJ2-1
CDR3: CATSTRDSSYEQYF; V: TRBV15; J: TRBJ2-7
CDR3: CASSEFGTLNSPLHF; V: TRBV2; J: TRBJ1-6
CDR3: CAWSPLLRSTGELFF; V: TRBV30; J: TRBJ2-2
CDR3: CASKRLASSTDTQYF; V: TRBV5-6; J: TRBJ2-3
CDR3: CASSPPGTGLEQYF; V: TRBV18; J: TRBJ2-7
CDR3: CSARVGSSTDTQYF; V: TRBV20-1; J: TRBJ2-3
CDR3: CASSQFDPGSTYEQYF; V: TRBV14; J: TRBJ2-7
CDR3: CSATWSLNQPQHF; V: TRBV29-1; J: TRBJ1-5
CDR3: CASSLPQGGASNTEAFF; V: TRBV12-3/TRBV12-4; J: TRBJ1-1
CDR3: CSALDRGRGYGEKLFF; V: TRBV20-1; J: TRBJ1-4
CDR3: CRVGVASYGYTF; V: TRBV20-1; J: TRBJ1-2